This TCR beta chain was found in a study of blood T cells in healthy people across ages. Primers used in a second PCR of about 7 to 11 cycles were a sample-barcoded 5' primer and a J-beta primer mix. At least 2.5 million CDR3-containing paired-end reads were obtained per sample. TCRdb passed the 5' RACE reads through MiXCR, listing each CDR3 protein once. The repertoire has some 710,000 distinct CDR3 sequences, less than 60% of them found once; the top ten carry 18%. Trimming removed 4 bases from V and 14 bases from J; junction bases left unmatched: 19. This CDR3 has 15 residues. Germline V lookup: CDR1 SGDLS, CDR2 YYNGEE. No fewer than 5.5 micrograms of total RNA were isolated from every sample. General study points: Aged donors had fewer naive CD4+ cells and lower diversity than long-lived donors.

On this clonotype: The antigen is unknown.

The receptor was derived from a man at least 80 years old in good health. V usage is TRBV9 and J usage is TRBJ2-3; 7 bases map to TRBD1. Input material: blood. The CDR3 protein is CASSPGQGEHRYAYF. CDR3 nucleotides: TGTGCCAGCAGCCCAGGGCAGGGGGAGCACAGATACGCGTATTTT.